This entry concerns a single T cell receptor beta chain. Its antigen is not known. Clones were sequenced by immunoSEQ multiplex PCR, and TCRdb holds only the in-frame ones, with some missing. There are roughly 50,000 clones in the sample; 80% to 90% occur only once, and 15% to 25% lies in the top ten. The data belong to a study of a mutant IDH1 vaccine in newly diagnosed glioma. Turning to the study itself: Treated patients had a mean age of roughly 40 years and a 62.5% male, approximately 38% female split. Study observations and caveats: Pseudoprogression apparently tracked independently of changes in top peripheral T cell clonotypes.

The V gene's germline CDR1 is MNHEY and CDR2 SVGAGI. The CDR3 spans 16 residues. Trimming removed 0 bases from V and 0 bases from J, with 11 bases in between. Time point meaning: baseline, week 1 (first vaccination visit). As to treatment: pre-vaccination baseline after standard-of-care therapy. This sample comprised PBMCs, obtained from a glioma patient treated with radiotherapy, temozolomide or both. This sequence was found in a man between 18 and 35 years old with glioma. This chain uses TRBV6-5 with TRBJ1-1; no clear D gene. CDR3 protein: CASSYSRAPMNTEAFF. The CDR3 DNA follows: TGTGCCAGCAGTTACTCGCGGGCACCCATGAACACTGAAGCTTTCTTT.